This T cell receptor (beta chain) was sequenced during a study of neurological immune-mediated disorders. Study-wide findings and caveats: One related-CDR3 cluster, identified by phylogenetic grouping, held the repertoires of 18 of 34 multiple sclerosis patients and was a possible signature. None of the CDR3 amino acid sequences of expanded clones were shared across subjects, and this suggested private repertoires in all groups.

MiXCR, run by TCRdb on the 5' RACE reads, gives a single entry per CDR3 protein. The sample has approximately 70,000 distinct CDR3 sequences; roughly 3.9% are singletons. This clonotype was seen more than once but under ten times. No antigen is known for it. Mismatch with germline at one junction end may stem from a read error. The CDR3 totals 15 residues. Germline V CDR1 and CDR2: SGHRS, YFSETQ. The source of this sequence is a man between 25 and 39 years old with multiple sclerosis. This chain connects TRBV5-1 to TRBJ2-1; TRBD1 is a possible D gene (6 bases). Sequenced input: PBMCs. CDR3 region: CASSLLSGDYNEQFF. As DNA, the CDR3 is TGTGCCAGCAGCTTGTTATCAGGGGACTACAATGAGCAGTTCTTC. The full variable domain, its missing parts supplied by reference TRBV5-1 and TRBJ2-1, is KAGVTQTPRYLIKTRGQQVTLSCSPISGHRSVSWYQQTPGQGLQFLFEYFSETQRNKGNFPGRFSGRQFSNSRSEMNVSTLELGDSALYLCASSLLSGDYNEQFFGPGTRLTVL.